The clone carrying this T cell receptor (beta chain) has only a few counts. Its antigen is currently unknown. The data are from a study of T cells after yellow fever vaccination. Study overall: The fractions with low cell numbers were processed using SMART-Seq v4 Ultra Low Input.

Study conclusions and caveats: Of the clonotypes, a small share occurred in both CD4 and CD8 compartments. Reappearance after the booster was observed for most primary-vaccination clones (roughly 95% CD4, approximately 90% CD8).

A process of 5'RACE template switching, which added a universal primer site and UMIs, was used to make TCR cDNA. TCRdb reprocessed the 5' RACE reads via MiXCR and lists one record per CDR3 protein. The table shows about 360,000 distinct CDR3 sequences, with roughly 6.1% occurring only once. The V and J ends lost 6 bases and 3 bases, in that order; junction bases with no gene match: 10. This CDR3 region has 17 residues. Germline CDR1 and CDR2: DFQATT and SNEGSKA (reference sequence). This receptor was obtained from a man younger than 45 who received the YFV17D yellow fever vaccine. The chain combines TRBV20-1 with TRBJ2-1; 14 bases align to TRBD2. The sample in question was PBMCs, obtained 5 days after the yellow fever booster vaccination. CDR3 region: CSAKGLAGAIGYNEQFF. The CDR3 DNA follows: TGCAGTGCCAAGGGACTAGCGGGAGCAATCGGCTACAATGAGCAGTTCTTC.